A selection of T cell receptor beta chains follows, all from one sample in a study of blood T cell repertoires in COVID-19. The table came from immunoSEQ multiplex PCR; TCRdb's copy has only in-frame clones and leaves some out. Here the sample spans approximately 100,000 clones, about 85% being singletons. The specimen sequenced was peripheral blood. The receptors come from a man older than 75 with acute or convalescent COVID-19. The CDR3 runs from the conserved cysteine through the conserved F or W. The D gene is left open where the match is weak. Size is stated for part of the rows, as once, few or many counts, or as a class when the clone is expanded.

abundance: NA; j_gene: TRBJ2-1; d_gene: TRBD2; len: 16; v_gene: TRBV3-1/TRBV3-2; CDR3nt: TGTGCCAGCAGCCAAGGTACAGCGGGAGGTTACAATGAGCAGTTCTTC; CDR3aa: CASSQGTAGGYNEQFF
abundance: few; j_gene: TRBJ1-2; d_gene: TRBD1; len: 12; v_gene: TRBV30; CDR3nt: TGTGCCTGGAGGGGACAGGTTTATGGCTACACCTTC; CDR3aa: CAWRGQVYGYTF
abundance: NA; j_gene: TRBJ2-2; d_gene: TRBD2; len: 17; v_gene: TRBV18; CDR3nt: TGTGCCAGCTCACCGCCGGGCGGGAGGACCTCCACCGGGGAGCTGTTTTTT; CDR3aa: CASSPPGGRTSTGELFF
abundance: NA; j_gene: TRBJ2-7; d_gene: TRBD1; len: 16; v_gene: TRBV19; CDR3nt: TGTGCCAGTAGTAAAACCGGGACAGGGGGGACCTACGAGCAGTACTTC; CDR3aa: CASSKTGTGGTYEQYF
abundance: NA; j_gene: TRBJ2-7; d_gene: TRBD1; len: 17; v_gene: TRBV7-2; CDR3nt: TGTGCCAGCAGCTTAGGGACCGGGACAGCCTTCTCCTACGAGCAGTACTTC; CDR3aa: CASSLGTGTAFSYEQYF
abundance: NA; j_gene: TRBJ1-1; d_gene: NA; len: 13; v_gene: TRBV6-5; CDR3nt: TGTGCCAGCAGGTGGGAGGTGAGCACTGAAGCTTTCTTT; CDR3aa: CASRWEVSTEAFF
abundance: NA; j_gene: TRBJ1-5; d_gene: NA; len: 15; v_gene: TRBV19; CDR3nt: TGTGCCAGTAGTATAGGTACCCGGGGAGGTCAGCCCCAGCATTTT; CDR3aa: CASSIGTRGGQPQHF
abundance: NA; j_gene: TRBJ1-6; d_gene: TRBD1; len: 16; v_gene: TRBV27; CDR3nt: TGTGCCAGCAGTTCATTGACAGGGGGTTGGGATTCACCCCTCCACTTT; CDR3aa: CASSSLTGGWDSPLHF
abundance: NA; j_gene: TRBJ1-6; d_gene: TRBD1; len: 17; v_gene: TRBV19; CDR3nt: TGTGCCAGTAGGCAGTTGCTCGGGACAGGGCTTAATTCACCCCTCCACTTT; CDR3aa: CASRQLLGTGLNSPLHF
abundance: NA; j_gene: TRBJ2-1; d_gene: TRBD2; len: 16; v_gene: TRBV3-1/TRBV3-2; CDR3nt: TGTGCCAGCAGCCTCAGAGGAGGGTTAGCGGGAGATGAGCAGTTCTTC; CDR3aa: CASSLRGGLAGDEQFF
abundance: NA; j_gene: TRBJ2-5; d_gene: TRBD1; len: 16; v_gene: TRBV19; CDR3nt: TGTGCCAGTAGTAAGGCCCCCCCTCCAGGGGGAGAGACCCAGTACTTC; CDR3aa: CASSKAPPPGGETQYF
abundance: NA; j_gene: TRBJ2-7; d_gene: NA; len: 12; v_gene: TRBV6-1; CDR3nt: TGTGCCAGCAGTGAAGCCCGCAGGGAGCAGTACTTC; CDR3aa: CASSEARREQYF
abundance: NA; j_gene: TRBJ2-1; d_gene: TRBD2; len: 18; v_gene: TRBV5-1; CDR3nt: TGCGCCAGCAGCTTGGAACTAGCGGGTATCAGCTCCTACAATGAGCAGTTCTTC; CDR3aa: CASSLELAGISSYNEQFF
abundance: NA; j_gene: TRBJ1-2; d_gene: NA; len: 15; v_gene: TRBV7-2; CDR3nt: TGTGCCAGCAGCTTGACCTCGACGGGTCTCCATGGCTACACCTTC; CDR3aa: CASSLTSTGLHGYTF
abundance: NA; j_gene: TRBJ2-1; d_gene: TRBD2; len: 16; v_gene: TRBV3-1/TRBV3-2; CDR3nt: TGTGCCAGCAGCCAGGCAGGAGCGGGAGGTTACAATGAGCAGTTCTTC; CDR3aa: CASSQAGAGGYNEQFF
abundance: NA; j_gene: TRBJ2-1; d_gene: NA; len: 21; v_gene: TRBV3-1/TRBV3-2; CDR3nt: TGTGCCAGCAGCCAAGTTAAGGTATCCGCGGCTCAGCTAAGCTCCTACAATGAGCAGTTCTTC; CDR3aa: CASSQVKVSAAQLSSYNEQFF
abundance: few; j_gene: TRBJ1-2; d_gene: TRBD1; len: 13; v_gene: TRBV5-6; CDR3nt: TGTGCCAGCAGCTGGACAGGGAACTATGGCTACACCTTC; CDR3aa: CASSWTGNYGYTF
abundance: NA; j_gene: TRBJ2-3; d_gene: TRBD2; len: 14; v_gene: TRBV12-5; CDR3nt: TGTGCTAGTGCCCGGACTAGCGCTACAGATACGCAGTATTTT; CDR3aa: CASARTSATDTQYF
abundance: NA; j_gene: TRBJ2-7; d_gene: NA; len: 13; v_gene: TRBV3-1/TRBV3-2; CDR3nt: TGTGCCAGCAGCCAACTTGTGGAGGGCGAGCAGTACTTC; CDR3aa: CASSQLVEGEQYF
abundance: NA; j_gene: TRBJ1-2; d_gene: NA; len: 12; v_gene: TRBV30; CDR3nt: TGTGCCTGGAGTGACAGGGACTATGGCTACACCTTC; CDR3aa: CAWSDRDYGYTF
abundance: NA; j_gene: TRBJ2-1; d_gene: NA; len: 20; v_gene: TRBV28; CDR3nt: TGTGCCAGCAGTCCATGGGTCGGGGGTTCCCGGGCTCACGCCTACAATGAGCAGTTCTTC; CDR3aa: CASSPWVGGSRAHAYNEQFF
abundance: NA; j_gene: TRBJ2-3; d_gene: TRBD1; len: 18; v_gene: TRBV6-8; CDR3nt: TGTGCCAGCAGTTACAAATCCGGGACAGGGGAGGTTTTAGATACGCAGTATTTT; CDR3aa: CASSYKSGTGEVLDTQYF
abundance: NA; j_gene: TRBJ1-2; d_gene: NA; len: 16; v_gene: TRBV5-1; CDR3nt: TGCGCCAGCAGCCTGTATTGGGACAAAGCTAACTATGGCTACACCTTC; CDR3aa: CASSLYWDKANYGYTF
abundance: NA; j_gene: TRBJ1-2; d_gene: TRBD1; len: 15; v_gene: TRBV7-9; CDR3nt: TGTGCCAGCAGCTACCCGGACAGGTTCGGCTATGGCTACACCTTC; CDR3aa: CASSYPDRFGYGYTF
abundance: once; j_gene: TRBJ2-3; d_gene: TRBD1; len: 14; v_gene: TRBV19; CDR3nt: TGTGCCACAACACAGGGGCCGACGGCAGATACGCAGTATTTT; CDR3aa: CATTQGPTADTQYF
abundance: NA; j_gene: TRBJ1-6; d_gene: TRBD1; len: 16; v_gene: TRBV6-5; CDR3nt: TGTGCCAGCAGTTCCCCCGAGGGACAGCCCAATTCACCCCTCCACTTT; CDR3aa: CASSSPEGQPNSPLHF